What follows are 29 T cell receptor beta chains derived from one specimen sequenced in a study of blood T cell repertoires in COVID-19. The data were produced by immunoSEQ multiplex PCR, yet TCRdb's version contains in-frame clones alone and is incomplete. The sample includes about 400,000 clones, roughly nine tenths of them seen just once. Sequenced input: PBMCs or T cells enriched from blood (not recorded which). These receptors all come from a woman in her 30s who had recovered from COVID-19.

The chain has TRBV24-1 and TRBJ2-2; TRBD2 matches at 12 bases. V lost 4 bases and J lost 6; bases outside the gene matches: 5. Looked up from germline, CDR1 is KGHDR and CDR2 is SFDVKD. The CDR3 has 16 residues. The CDR3 here is CATSDRTSGIAGELFF. The DNA of the CDR3 is TGTGCCACCAGTGACAGGACTAGCGGGATCGCCGGGGAGCTGTTTTTT.

This clone was seen a single time. A read error may account for a junction end that differs from germline. The chain couples TRBV7-7 to TRBJ2-5; D unresolved. This CDR3 has 12 residues. CDR1 is SSHAT, CDR2 FNYEAQ, per germline (reference sequence). CDR3 residues: CASSLSGETQYF. As DNA, the CDR3 is TGTGCTAGCAGCCTTTCCGGGGAGACCCAGTACTTC.

The chain recombines TRBV27 with TRBJ1-5; D is perhaps TRBD1 (5 bases). The CDR3 has 14 residues. CDR1 and CDR2 from the germline V gene are MNHEY and SMNVEV (reference sequence). V lost 7 bases and J 2 bases, leaving 12 bases between the germline ends. The CDR3 spells CASTQGGRNQPQHF. For the CDR3, the DNA is TGTGCCAGCACCCAGGGTGGACGCAATCAGCCCCAGCATTTT.

This clone has more than one count but fewer than ten. The chain uses TRBV28 and TRBJ1-2, with 7 bases fitting TRBD1. Unmatched junction bases numbered 9, after V lost 3 bases and J lost 8 bases. Looked up from germline, CDR1 is MDHEN and CDR2 is SYDVKM. The CDR3 sequence is 14 residues long. The CDR3: CASSFHLRGQGYTF. In DNA, the CDR3 is TGTGCCAGCAGTTTCCACCTGAGGGGGCAAGGCTACACCTTC.

J is TRBJ1-2 and V is TRBV7-8; no firm D call. Germline-derived CDR1 and CDR2 are SGHVS and FQNEAQ. The CDR3 is 14 residues long. Trimming took 1 base from V and 5 from J, leaving 11 bases between them. CDR3 nucleotides: TGTGCCAGCAGCTTAGATGCAACGGTTTATGGCTACACCTTC. Translation: CASSLDATVYGYTF.

This sequence joins TRBV28 and TRBJ1-3; no definite D call. The germline CDR1 and CDR2 sequences are MDHEN and SYDVKM. CDR3 length: 13 residues. V shed 5 bases and J shed 6 bases, with 11 bases lying between them. CDR3 in DNA: TGTGCCAGCAGTGATGACACGGCAAACACCATATATTTT. This translates into CASSDDTANTIYF. The full variable domain, its missing parts supplied by reference TRBV28 and TRBJ1-3, is DVKVTQSSRYLVKRTGEKVFLECVQDMDHENMFWYRQDPGLGLRLIYFSYDVKMKEKGDIPEGYSVSREKKERFSLILESASTNQTSMYLCASSDDTANTIYFGEGSWLTVV.

The chain combines TRBV19 with TRBJ1-3; no definite D call. Trimming removed 7 bases at V and 2 bases at J, with 18 bases between. Germline lookup yields CDR1 LNHDA and CDR2 SQIVND (reference sequence). CDR3 length equals 16 residues. CDR3 sequence (DNA): TGTGCCAGTACCCAACAGCAGGCGACCGCTGGAAACACCATATATTTT. This encodes CASTQQQATAGNTIYF.

This rearrangement joins TRBV2 to TRBJ2-7, with 13 bases identical to TRBD2. Germline CDR1 is SNHLY and CDR2 is FYNNEI. The CDR3 contains 16 residues. The V segment lost 8 bases and the J segment 2 bases; nucleotides outside the gene matches: 9. CDR3 amino acids: CASGLAGDFLTYEQYF. CDR3 sequence (DNA): TGTGCCAGCGGACTAGCGGGGGACTTTCTAACCTACGAGCAGTACTTC.

This chain links TRBV10-3 with TRBJ2-6; 11 bases line up with TRBD1. The CDR3 sequence is 18 residues long. The germline V gene has CDR1 ENHRY and CDR2 SYGVKD. V shed 0 bases and J 1 base; nucleotides not matched to a gene: 2. CDR3 sequence (DNA): TGTGCCATCAGTGAGTCCGGACAGGGGGCGTCTGGGGCCAACGTCCTGACTTTC. It yields the protein CAISESGQGASGANVLTF.

The CDR3 DNA sequence: TGTGCCAGCATCAACGGTGGGGCAGGGGGTTGGACTGAAGCTTTCTTT. Amino acids: CASINGGAGGWTEAFF. The chain links TRBV28 to TRBJ1-1; 7 bases are shared with TRBD1. The CDR3 contains 16 residues. CDR1 is MDHEN, CDR2 SYDVKM, per germline. With V trimmed by 7 bases and J by 5 bases, 16 bases remained unmatched.

J is TRBJ1-5 and V is TRBV28; D not certain. This CDR3 is 12 amino acids long. CDR1 is MDHEN, CDR2 SYDVKM, per germline. V gave up 2 bases and J gave up 11 bases, with 10 bases separating them. The CDR3 here is CASSLGTAAQHF. The CDR3 nucleotides read TGTGCCAGCAGTTTAGGCACAGCGGCCCAGCATTTT.

V and J are TRBV19 and TRBJ1-5; 7 positions agree with TRBD1. The CDR3 contains 17 residues. V gave up 5 bases and J gave up 3 bases; unmatched junction bases: 13. Germline V lookup: CDR1 LNHDA, CDR2 SQIVND (reference sequence). The CDR3 DNA sequence: TGTGCCAGTAGTCCGGGAGGGACAGTCGGCGCCAATCAGCCCCAGCATTTT. Translated, it gives CASSPGGTVGANQPQHF. The entire variable domain, with the rest obtained from reference TRBV19 and TRBJ1-5, is as follows: DGGITQSPKYLFRKEGQNVTLSCEQNLNHDAMYWYRQDPGQGLRLIYYSQIVNDFQKGDIAEGYSVSREKKESFPLTVTSAQKNPTAFYLCASSPGGTVGANQPQHFGDGTRLSIL.

The chain couples TRBV9 to TRBJ1-1; 8 bases fit TRBD1. The CDR3 is 15 residues long. Germline CDR1 and CDR2: SGDLS and YYNGEE. V shed 3 bases, J shed 1 base, and the junction held 5 bases outside the gene matches. The CDR3 loop is CASSANRGWNTEAFF. DNA of the CDR3: TGTGCCAGCAGCGCTAACAGGGGGTGGAACACTGAAGCTTTCTTT.

The chain is built from TRBV10-3 and TRBJ2-7; 8 bases fit TRBD2. Germline values: CDR1 ENHRY, CDR2 SYGVKD. V was pared by 2 bases and J by 1 base, with 10 bases of the junction left unmatched. The CDR3 runs to 17 residues. The CDR3 is CAISEAGVASGSYEQYF. The DNA of the CDR3 is TGTGCCATCAGTGAGGCGGGAGTAGCTAGCGGGTCCTACGAGCAGTACTTC.

This clone was observed once. V is TRBV6-4 and J is TRBJ1-3; 7 bases align to TRBD1. The V segment lost 9 bases and the J segment 2 bases; nucleotides outside the gene matches: 1. Germline V gives CDR1 MRHNA, CDR2 SNTAGT. The CDR3 covers 12 residues. The CDR3 is CARGTAGNTIYF. DNA of the CDR3: TGTGCCAGGGGGACAGCTGGAAACACCATATATTTT.

This rearrangement joins TRBV28 to TRBJ1-2; 7 nucleotides align to TRBD1. The CDR3 is made up of 14 amino acids. Germline CDR1 is MDHEN and CDR2 is SYDVKM. J was trimmed by 3 bases and V by 5 bases; bases with no gene match: 6. CDR3: CASSPGTAYYGYTF. For the CDR3, the DNA is TGTGCCAGCAGTCCGGGGACAGCTTACTATGGCTACACCTTC.

DNA for the CDR3: TGTGCCAGCAGTGAATCCCTATGGGGGGGGGTGAACACTGAAGCTTTCTTT. Amino acids: CASSESLWGGVNTEAFF. This sequence joins TRBV2 and TRBJ1-1; perhaps TRBD1 as D (5 bases). Trimming removed 2 bases from V and 0 bases from J, with 16 bases in between. Germline CDR1 SNHLY, CDR2 FYNNEI. CDR3 length: 17 amino acids.

J is TRBJ1-1 and V is TRBV7-9; TRBD1 is a possible D gene (6 bases). Germline values: CDR1 SEHNR, CDR2 FQNEAQ (reference sequence). This CDR3 spans 15 amino acids. V was trimmed by 0 bases and J by 5 bases, leaving 13 bases between them. The CDR3 is CASSLASGGLTEAFF. The CDR3 nucleotides are TGTGCCAGCAGCTTAGCGTCGGGGGGCTTAACTGAAGCTTTCTTT.

The J gene is TRBJ2-1, the V gene TRBV29-1; 11 bases are a match to TRBD2. The length of the CDR3 is 13 residues. V was clipped by 5 bases and J by 4 bases; unmatched bases: 1. Germline CDR1 SQVTM, CDR2 ANQGSEA. CDR3 in DNA: TGCAGCGTTTCTAGCGGGGGGTACAATGAGCAGTTCTTC. It is translated as CSVSSGGYNEQFF.

About this clone itself: The same CDR3 can be traced to other DNA sequences in this sample. The CDR3 coding sequence is TGTGCCAGCAGCGTCGGACAGGGGGGTTACGAGCAGTACTTC. Its translation is CASSVGQGGYEQYF. V and J are TRBV9 and TRBJ2-7; 10 bases are shared with TRBD1. The CDR3 is made up of 14 amino acids. V shed 2 bases, J shed 4 bases, and the junction held 3 bases outside the gene matches. Germline lookup yields CDR1 SGDLS and CDR2 YYNGEE.

The V gene is TRBV18, the J gene TRBJ1-1, with a possible D match to TRBD1 (5 bases). The CDR3 is 16 residues long. Germline CDR1 and CDR2: KGHSH and LQKENI. The ends were cut back, 0 bases at V and 2 bases at J, with 13 bases in the middle. Here the CDR3 DNA reads TGTGCCAGCTCACCACCAGGAGGGGCTCCCAACACTGAAGCTTTCTTT. It translates to CASSPPGGAPNTEAFF.

This clone appeared once. V is TRBV5-8 and J is TRBJ2-3; TRBD2 aligns across 14 bases. The germline gives CDR1 SGHTS, CDR2 YDEGEE. The length of the CDR3 is 18 residues. V was pared by 0 bases and J by 5 bases, with 8 bases of the junction left unmatched. The CDR3 nucleotides are TGTGCCAGCAGCTTGGCCTCGACTAGCGGGGGGGCAGGAGATACGCAGTATTTT. Translating gives CASSLASTSGGAGDTQYF.

The chain carries TRBV15 and TRBJ1-4; possibly TRBD1 for D (5 bases). The V gene's germline CDR1 is LNHNV and CDR2 YYDKDF (reference sequence). Trimming stripped 0 bases from V and 1 base from J, with 9 bases between. This CDR3 contains 16 residues. This CDR3 reads CATSRDFRGTNEKLFF. As DNA, the CDR3 is TGTGCCACCAGCAGAGATTTTAGGGGAACTAATGAAAAACTGTTTTTT.

The chain carries TRBV3-1 (or the pseudogene TRBV3-2) and TRBJ1-2; the D is unclear. The CDR3 runs to 13 residues. V dropped 2 bases and J dropped 1 base, with 5 bases sitting between them. Germline V lookup: CDR1 LGHDT, CDR2 YNNKEL (reference sequence). The DNA of the CDR3 is TGTGCCAGCAGCCAAAACGGTAACTATGGCTACACCTTC. This sequence encodes CASSQNGNYGYTF.

The genes are TRBV20-1 and TRBJ1-2; D is possibly TRBD1 (5 bases). The CDR3 length is 9 residues. The V end was cut by 5 bases, the J end by 8 bases, with 6 bases between. CDR1 is DFQATT and CDR2 is SNEGSKA in the germline V gene (reference sequence). The CDR3 region is CSAPGGYTF. The CDR3 DNA reads TGCAGTGCTCCAGGGGGCTACACCTTC.

The chain combines TRBV6-1 with TRBJ1-2; 9 bases fit TRBD1. The trim removed 3 bases at V and 2 bases at J, leaving 4 bases unmatched. This CDR3 contains 15 residues. Germline assignment: CDR1 MNHNS and CDR2 SASEGT. CDR3 amino acids: CASSEGTGLNYGYTF. The CDR3 DNA follows: TGTGCCAGCAGTGAGGGGACAGGGCTGAACTATGGCTACACCTTC.

This clone was observed once. At the DNA level, this CDR3 is encoded by other sequences in the same sample as well. The rearrangement links TRBV27 to TRBJ1-2; 11 bases map to TRBD1. The CDR3 totals 14 residues. The J segment lost 7 bases and the V segment lost 4 bases, leaving 5 bases of the junction unmatched. CDR1 and CDR2 (germline): MNHEY, SMNVEV (reference sequence). The CDR3 DNA sequence: TGTGCCAGCAGTTCGGGACAGGGGGTCTTTGGCTACACCTTC. Translated, it gives CASSSGQGVFGYTF.

The rearrangement joins TRBV5-1 to TRBJ2-7; 7 nucleotides align to TRBD1. This CDR3 region has 14 residues. Per germline, CDR1 SGHRS and CDR2 YFSETQ. V shed 4 bases, J shed 2 bases, and the junction held 6 bases outside the gene matches. CDR3 in amino acids: CASSPQGTAYEQYF. The CDR3 coding sequence is TGCGCCAGCAGCCCTCAGGGGACAGCCTACGAGCAGTACTTC.

This chain connects TRBV7-8 to TRBJ2-7, with TRBD2 identical over 8 bases. CDR3 length equals 14 residues. Germline assignment: CDR1 SGHVS and CDR2 FQNEAQ. V was pared by 5 bases and J by 2 bases, with 5 bases of the junction left unmatched. CDR3: CASSGGGFAYEQYF. CDR3 nucleotides: TGTGCCAGCAGCGGCGGGGGGTTCGCCTACGAGCAGTACTTC.